The entry below gives a single T cell receptor beta chain sequence along with its context. The data were taken from a study of blood T cell repertoires in COVID-19. The germline gives CDR1 SGHNT, CDR2 YENEEA. The CDR3 spans 13 residues. The germline V and J ends were trimmed by 5 bases and 4 bases, with 11 bases remaining between them. The method was immunoSEQ multiplex PCR; TCRdb's version includes in-frame clones alone and lacks a portion of them. The repertoire consists of some 340,000 clones, with roughly four fifths occurring once and the leading ten covering roughly 5.1%. This TCR was sampled from a woman between 45 and 65 years old who had recovered from COVID-19. Sequencing was performed on PBMCs or T cells enriched from blood (not recorded which). The chain combines TRBV11-3 with TRBJ2-5, with TRBD2 as a possible D gene (5 bases). The CDR3 coding sequence is TGTGCCAGCAGCACGGGATTTAGAGAGACCCAGTACTTC. Translating it yields CASSTGFRETQYF.